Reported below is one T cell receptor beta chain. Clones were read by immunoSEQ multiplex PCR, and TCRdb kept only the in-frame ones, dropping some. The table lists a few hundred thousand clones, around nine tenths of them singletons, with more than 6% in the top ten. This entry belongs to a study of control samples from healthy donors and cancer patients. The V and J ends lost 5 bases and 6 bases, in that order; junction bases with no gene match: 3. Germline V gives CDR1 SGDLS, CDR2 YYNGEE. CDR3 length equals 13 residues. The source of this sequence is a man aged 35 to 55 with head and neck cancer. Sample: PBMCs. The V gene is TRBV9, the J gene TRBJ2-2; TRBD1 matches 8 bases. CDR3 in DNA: TGTGCCAGCAGACCACAGGGGGCCGGGGAGCTGTTTTTT. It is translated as CASRPQGAGELFF.